This passage covers 6 T cell receptor beta chains from one sample sequenced in a study of OX40 agonist ivuxolimab in advanced cancers. Libraries were prepared by immunoSEQ multiplex PCR; TCRdb keeps only in-frame clonotypes and omits some of them. This sample has roughly 87,000 clones, with roughly nine tenths found just once. The sequences come from CD4+ or CD8+ T cells sorted from blood, collected in a trial of the OX40 agonist ivuxolimab. The source is an adult with an advanced solid tumor such as melanoma, head and neck, liver or kidney cancer.

This chain connects TRBV10-3 to TRBJ2-7; D remains ambiguous. The CDR3 has 12 amino acids. In germline, CDR1 is ENHRY, CDR2 SYGVKD. Trimming pared 4 bases from V and 5 bases from J, leaving 9 bases between. As DNA, the CDR3 is TGTGCCATCAGTGCGACATCTAACGAGCAGTACGTC. The encoded protein is CAISATSNEQYV.

This chain links TRBV11-3 with TRBJ2-1; 8 nucleotides line up with TRBD1. From germline, CDR1 is SGHNT and CDR2 YENEEA. The CDR3 is made up of 15 amino acids. J lost 7 bases, V lost 1 base, and 6 bases had no gene match. DNA for the CDR3: TGTGCCAGCAGCTTAGGCAGGGGGCTGTCAAATGAGCAGTTCTTC. Translated: CASSLGRGLSNEQFF.

The J gene is TRBJ1-6, the V gene TRBV6-5; 9 bases are shared with TRBD1. The CDR3 extends over 13 amino acids. In germline, CDR1 is MNHEY, CDR2 SVGAGI. Trimming cost V 8 bases and J 7 bases; bases outside gene matches: 3. CDR3 residues: CASWDRDNSPLHF. The CDR3 bases are TGTGCCAGCTGGGACAGGGACAATTCACCCCTCCACTTT.

V is TRBV5-1 and J is TRBJ2-1, with 10 bases matching TRBD2. Germline assignment: CDR1 SGHRS and CDR2 YFSETQ. CDR3 size: 16 residues. V shed 7 bases and J 9 bases; nucleotides not matched to a gene: 16. In DNA form, the CDR3 reads TGCGCCAGCCGCCAAACCCGGTCTAGCGGGGGAAGTGAGCAGTTCTTC. Protein product: CASRQTRSSGGSEQFF.

This clone was observed a few times. The V gene is TRBV4-1, the J gene TRBJ2-7, with 7 bases lining up with TRBD2. Germline V gives CDR1 MGHRA, CDR2 YSYEKL. The CDR3 length is 13 residues. Trimming at V came to 1 base and at J to 6 bases, leaving 3 bases not matched to a gene. The CDR3 nucleotides are TGCGCCAGCAGCCAAGTGGGAGGGGTCGAGCAGTACGTC. This codes for CASSQVGGVEQYV.

V gene TRBV7-3 combines with J gene TRBJ2-3; 8 nucleotides line up with TRBD1. CDR1 SGHTA and CDR2 FQGTGA come from the germline V gene. The CDR3 is 14 amino acids. The V gene end was trimmed by 5 bases and the J gene end by 4 bases; junction bases not matched to a gene: 5. The CDR3 loop reads CASSPGQGADTQYF. CDR3 sequence (DNA): TGTGCCAGCAGCCCTGGACAGGGTGCAGATACGCAGTATTTT.